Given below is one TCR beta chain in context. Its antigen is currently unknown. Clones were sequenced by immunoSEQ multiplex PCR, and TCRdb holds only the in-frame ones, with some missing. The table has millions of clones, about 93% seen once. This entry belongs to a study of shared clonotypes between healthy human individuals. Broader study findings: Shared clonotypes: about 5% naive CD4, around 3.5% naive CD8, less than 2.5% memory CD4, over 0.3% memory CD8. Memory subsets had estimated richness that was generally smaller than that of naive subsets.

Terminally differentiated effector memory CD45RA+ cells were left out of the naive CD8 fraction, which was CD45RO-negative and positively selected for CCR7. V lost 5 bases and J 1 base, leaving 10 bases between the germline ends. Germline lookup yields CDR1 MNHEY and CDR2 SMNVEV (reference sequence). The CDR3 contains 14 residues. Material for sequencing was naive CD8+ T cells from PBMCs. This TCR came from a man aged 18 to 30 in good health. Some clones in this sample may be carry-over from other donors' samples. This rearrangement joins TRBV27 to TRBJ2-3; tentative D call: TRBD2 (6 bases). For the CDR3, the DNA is TGTGCCAGCAGTACAACTAGCCGCACAGATACGCAGTATTTT. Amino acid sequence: CASSTTSRTDTQYF.